This T cell receptor beta chain originates from a study of control samples from healthy donors and cancer patients. Here immunoSEQ multiplex PCR was the method, and the copy in TCRdb shows in-frame clones only, minus some. Of 120,000 to 150,000 clones detected, approximately 86% appear once; the ten largest clones hold around 10%. V lost 3 bases and J 9 bases, leaving 11 bases between the germline ends. This CDR3 region has 12 residues. The receptor comes from a woman aged 30 to 39 in good health. Sequencing was done on a sample of blood. The chain uses TRBV12-3 or TRBV12-4 and TRBJ1-1; D gene ambiguous. This chain's CDR3 is CASSFNAPQAFF. In nucleotides, the CDR3 is TGTGCCAGCAGTTTCAACGCGCCACAAGCTTTCTTT.